This record covers a single T cell receptor beta chain. What it binds is unknown. This CDR3 comprises 12 residues. Trimming cost V 4 bases and J 1 base, with 4 bases left between them. The germline V gene has CDR1 SGHNT and CDR2 YENEEA. The data stem from a study of OX40 agonist ivuxolimab in advanced cancers. General observations from the study: Normalized T-cell clonal expansion was also low in a subset of nonresponders.

Profiling relied on immunoSEQ multiplex PCR, and the TCRdb table lists in-frame clones only, not all of them. The repertoire has roughly 80,000 clones, roughly 80% of them found once; the top ten carry 1.5% to 2%. The sample was CD4+ or CD8+ T cells sorted from blood, taken in a trial of the OX40 agonist ivuxolimab. The gene calls are TRBV11-3 and TRBJ2-5; no firm D call. The source is an adult with an advanced solid tumor such as melanoma, head and neck, liver or kidney cancer. Written as DNA, the CDR3 is TGTGCCAGCAGCTCCACCCAAGAGACCCAGTACTTC. Protein product: CASSSTQETQYF.